This TCR beta chain was sequenced during a study of tumor-infiltrating lymphocytes in primary liver carcinoma. Study-wide background: Tissue type made little difference to sample yields of roughly 3.65 to 7.5 million productive TCRbeta reads. The study, taken as a whole, reports: Tumor region pairs showed greater overlap than either tumor-adjacent or tumor-blood pairs did. Owing to bulk unsorted samples, no comparison was made between CD4+ and CD8+ repertoires.

Priming with a constant-region primer yielded TCR beta cDNA from approximately 500 ng total RNA. Researchers made the TCR beta libraries by running three nested multiplex PCR rounds with slightly modified ARM-PCR. The two initial PCR rounds, approximately 10 cycles each, used TRBV1-TRBV30 forward and C-beta reverse primers. A single record per CDR3 protein comes from TCRdb applying MiXCR to the multiplex PCR reads. The repertoire consists of about 310,000 distinct CDR3 sequences, with 50% to 75% occurring once and the leading ten covering about 17%. About this clonotype itself: Its antigen remains unknown.

Unsorted whole blood yielded blood RNA, and germline DNA was extracted as well. Investigators obtained approximately 3.9 milliliters of peripheral blood ahead of surgery. Germline lookup yields CDR1 MNHEY and CDR2 SVGAGI. The length of the CDR3 is 14 residues. V was trimmed by 2 bases and J by 5 bases, leaving 12 bases between them. The rearrangement links TRBV6-5 to TRBJ1-1; the D is unclear. Sequencing used peripheral blood. The source is a woman in her twenties or thirties with primary liver carcinoma and hepatitis B virus infection. The DNA for the CDR3 is TGTGCCAGCAGTTACCTCTTAGGATGTACTGAAGCTTTCTTT. Its protein is CASSYLLGCTEAFF.